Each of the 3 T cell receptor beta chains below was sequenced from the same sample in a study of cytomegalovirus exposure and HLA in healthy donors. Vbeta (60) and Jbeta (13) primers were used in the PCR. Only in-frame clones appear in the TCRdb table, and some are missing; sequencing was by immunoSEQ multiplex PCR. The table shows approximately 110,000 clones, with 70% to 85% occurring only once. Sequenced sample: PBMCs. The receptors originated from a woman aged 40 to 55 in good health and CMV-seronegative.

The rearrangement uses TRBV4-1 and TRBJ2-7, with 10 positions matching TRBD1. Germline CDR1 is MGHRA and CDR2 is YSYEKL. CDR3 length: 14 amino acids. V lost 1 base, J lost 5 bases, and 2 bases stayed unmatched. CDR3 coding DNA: TGCGCCAGCAGCCAAGGGGACAGGGGTGACGAGCAGTACTTC. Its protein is CASSQGDRGDEQYF.

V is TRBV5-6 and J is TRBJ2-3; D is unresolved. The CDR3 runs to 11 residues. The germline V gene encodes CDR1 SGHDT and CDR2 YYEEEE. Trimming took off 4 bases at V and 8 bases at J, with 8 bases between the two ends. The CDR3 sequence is CASSLPPTQYF. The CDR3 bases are TGTGCCAGCAGCCTCCCCCCTACGCAGTATTTT.

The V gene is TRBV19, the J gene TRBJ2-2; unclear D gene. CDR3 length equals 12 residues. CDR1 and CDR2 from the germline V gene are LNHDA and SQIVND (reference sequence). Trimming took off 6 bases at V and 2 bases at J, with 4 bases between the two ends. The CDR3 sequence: CASSRNTGELFF. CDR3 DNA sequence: TGTGCCAGTAGCAGAAACACCGGGGAGCTGTTTTTT.